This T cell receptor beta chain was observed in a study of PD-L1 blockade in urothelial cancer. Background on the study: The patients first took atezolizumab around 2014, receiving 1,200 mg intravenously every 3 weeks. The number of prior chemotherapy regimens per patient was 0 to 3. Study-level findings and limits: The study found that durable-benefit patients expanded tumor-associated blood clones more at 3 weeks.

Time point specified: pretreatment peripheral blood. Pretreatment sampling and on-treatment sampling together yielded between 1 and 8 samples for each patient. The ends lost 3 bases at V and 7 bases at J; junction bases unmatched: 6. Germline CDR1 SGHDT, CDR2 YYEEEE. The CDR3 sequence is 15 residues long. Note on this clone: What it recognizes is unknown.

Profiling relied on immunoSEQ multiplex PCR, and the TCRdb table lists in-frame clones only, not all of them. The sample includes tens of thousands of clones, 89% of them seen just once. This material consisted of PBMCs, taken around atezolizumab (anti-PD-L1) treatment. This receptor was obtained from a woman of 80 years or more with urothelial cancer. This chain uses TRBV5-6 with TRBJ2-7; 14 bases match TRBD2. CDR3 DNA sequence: TGTGCCAGCAGCTGGGGACTAGCGGGGGCGCGGGAGCAGTACTTC. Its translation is CASSWGLAGAREQYF.